Presented here are 13 T cell receptor beta chains from one specimen sequenced in a study of T cells in Graves' hyperthyroidism and ophthalmopathy. Amplification of TCR beta CDR3 regions was performed using RNA transcripts as template. Primed by the HTBI set, a first-round RT-PCR was run on the TCR CDR3. TCRdb ran MiXCR on the multiplex PCR reads and lists one entry per CDR3 protein. There are 550,000 to 650,000 distinct CDR3 sequences in the sample; around 15% occur only once, and about 15% lies in the top ten. The material sequenced was blood. The receptors derive from a woman in her thirties or forties with Graves' hyperthyroidism.

The V gene is TRBV3-1, the J gene TRBJ2-1, with 13 bases matching TRBD2. Looked up from germline, CDR1 is LGHDT and CDR2 is YNNKEL (reference sequence). The CDR3 sequence is 14 residues long. V was clipped by 7 bases and J by 9 bases; unmatched bases: 6. The CDR3 nucleotides read TGTGCCAGCACCCGGACTAGCGGGAGAGGTGAGCAGTTCTTC. Its translation: CASTRTSGRGEQFF.

On this clonotype itself: One end of the junction is discordant with germline, which a read error may explain. J is TRBJ2-1 and V is TRBV11-2; 10 bases map to TRBD1. CDR1 is SGHAT and CDR2 is FQNNGV in the germline V gene. The CDR3 has 17 amino acids. The CDR3 loop is CASSLPRTGGVYNGQFF. The CDR3 DNA follows: TGTGCCAGCAGCTTACCCCGGACAGGGGGAGTATACAATGGGCAGTTCTTC.

The table lists this clonotype with many counts. The chain has TRBV11-3 and TRBJ2-4; 7 bases map to TRBD2. CDR1 is SGHNT, CDR2 YENEEA, per germline. The CDR3 contains 17 residues. Trimming took 2 bases from V and 2 from J; bases not matched to a gene: 9. The CDR3 nucleotides read TGTGCCAGCAGCTTATCAACTAGCGCGATATCCAAAAACATTCAGTACTTC. As protein: CASSLSTSAISKNIQYF.

In its sample, this clonotype was seen many times. The V call is TRBV30, the J call TRBJ1-2, with D possibly TRBD1 on 6 matching bases. V was shortened by 1 base and J by 4 bases, with 7 bases between the two germline ends. CDR1 and CDR2 (germline): GTSNPN, SVGIG (reference sequence). This CDR3 spans 12 amino acids. CDR3 sequence reads: CAWSAGAYGYTF. CDR3 in DNA: TGTGCCTGGAGTGCAGGGGCCTATGGCTACACCTTC.

There are a few counts of this clonotype. Being one base from a much bigger clone, this may be a read error. The chain employs TRBV11-3 and TRBJ2-7, with D possibly matching TRBD2 (7 bases). Germline V lookup: CDR1 SGHNT, CDR2 YENEEA. V was pared by 5 bases and J by 0 bases, with 11 bases between. The CDR3 is 14 residues long. DNA of the CDR3: TGTGCCAGCAGCGCAGGGGACTACTCCTACGAGCAGTACTTC. It codes for CASSAGDYSYEQYF.

The chain employs TRBV6-1 and TRBJ2-1, with 9 bases lining up with TRBD1. CDR3 length: 14 residues. CDR1 and CDR2 from the germline V gene are MNHNS and SASEGT. After removal of 6 bases from V and 9 bases from J, the junction contained 9 bases not matched to a gene. The CDR3 nucleotides read TGTGCCAGCAGACGGGACAGGGCAGGAGGTGAGCAGTTCTTC. The encoded protein is CASRRDRAGGEQFF.

A remark on this clonotype: A much larger clone lies one base from this, so it may be a read error. This rearrangement joins TRBV27 to TRBJ2-1; 14 bases match TRBD2. With 5 bases clipped from V and 8 bases from J, the junction kept 8 bases outside the gene matches. The germline gives CDR1 MNHEY, CDR2 SMNVEV (reference sequence). The CDR3 totals 16 residues. In DNA form, the CDR3 reads TGTGCCAGCAGTGACACAGGGACTAGCGGGAGCGATGAGCAGTTCTTC. Its protein is CASSDTGTSGSDEQFF.

This clonotype was seen repeatedly, ten times or more. This chain links TRBV28 with TRBJ2-2, with D unresolved. Germline V lookup: CDR1 MDHEN, CDR2 SYDVKM. CDR3 size: 14 residues. Trimming cost V 2 bases and J 1 base, with 5 bases left between them. The DNA of the CDR3 is TGTGCCAGCAGTTTAGCGCGGAACACCGGGGAGCTGTTTTTT. Its translation: CASSLARNTGELFF.

This clonotype has more than one count but fewer than ten. This rearrangement joins TRBV14 to TRBJ2-2; 7 nucleotides agree with TRBD2. CDR3 length equals 15 residues. The trim removed 4 bases at V and 4 bases at J, leaving 6 bases unmatched. Germline lookup yields CDR1 SGHDN and CDR2 FVKESK. The CDR3 DNA reads TGTGCCAGCAGCCGTACTAGCGATGTCACCGGGGAGCTGTTTTTT. Protein sequence: CASSRTSDVTGELFF.

This clonotype was counted many times. This chain joins TRBV4-1 and TRBJ2-7; D might be TRBD1 (6 bases). Looked up from germline, CDR1 is MGHRA and CDR2 is YSYEKL. V was trimmed by 5 bases and J by 2 bases, leaving 13 bases between them. CDR3 size: 14 residues. In nucleotides, the CDR3 is TGCGCCAGCAGCGTACAGGGAAACCCCTACGAGCAGTACTTC. Protein sequence: CASSVQGNPYEQYF.

This sequence joins TRBV5-1 and TRBJ2-1, with D hard to call. The CDR3 runs 16 residues. Germline assignment: CDR1 SGHRS and CDR2 YFSETQ. With 0 bases removed from V and 9 bases from J, the gap between germline ends came to 19 bases. CDR3 nucleotide sequence: TGCGCCAGCAGCTTGGCCACACGGAATGGCTTTCTTGAGCAGTTCTTC. Protein: CASSLATRNGFLEQFF.

To note about this clonotype: A read error may account for a junction end that differs from germline. V is TRBV11-2 and J is TRBJ2-3; D may be TRBD1 (6 bases). This CDR3 region has 12 residues. Germline V gives CDR1 SGHAT, CDR2 FQNNGV. The CDR3: CASSIDRYSQYF. The CDR3 DNA reads as TGTGCCAGCAGCATAGACAGGTATTCGCAGTATTTT.

This clonotype was observed at least ten times. The CDR3: CATHGQQNTEAFF. In DNA, the CDR3 is TGTGCCACGCATGGACAGCAGAACACTGAAGCTTTCTTT. The rearrangement uses TRBV10-3 and TRBJ1-1, with D maybe TRBD1 (6 bases). V lost 10 bases to trimming and J lost 1 base, with 13 bases between them. CDR3 length: 13 residues. The germline CDR1 and CDR2 sequences are ENHRY and SYGVKD.